The 14 T cell receptor beta chains below were found in one sample sequenced in a study of T cell responses to AZD1222 COVID-19 vaccine. Measured with immunoSEQ multiplex PCR; TCRdb has only the in-frame clones, and not every one. The repertoire holds approximately 18,000 clones, 80% to 85% seen once, with approximately 15% in the top ten. The source was peripheral blood, collected 28 days after the second AZD1222 dose. Receptor source: an adult who received the AZD1222 COVID-19 vaccine.

This chain uses TRBV6-2 or TRBV6-3 with TRBJ1-5; D remains ambiguous. CDR1 MNHEY and CDR2 SVGEGT come from the germline V gene. The ends were cut back, 5 bases at V and 3 bases at J, with 11 bases in the middle. The length of the CDR3 is 14 residues. The CDR3 region is CASSTHRFNQPQHF. CDR3 sequence (DNA): TGTGCCAGCAGTACGCACAGATTCAATCAGCCCCAGCATTTT.

This rearrangement joins TRBV10-3 to TRBJ1-5; no reliable D call. Trimming took off 4 bases at V and 5 bases at J, with 6 bases between the two ends. Germline V CDR1 and CDR2: ENHRY, SYGVKD. The CDR3 has 12 residues. DNA for the CDR3: TGTGCCATCAGTGGAGGTGATCAGCCCCAGCATTTT. Protein product: CAISGGDQPQHF.

The CDR3 here is CSVVGRGEQYF. CDR3 nucleotides: TGCAGCGTTGTAGGGCGGGGAGAGCAGTACTTC. The chain carries TRBV29-1 and TRBJ2-7, with D possibly being TRBD2 (6 bases). CDR3 length equals 11 residues. Germline V gene data show CDR1 as SQVTM and CDR2 as ANQGSEA. The ends were cut back, 4 bases at V and 7 bases at J, with 11 bases in the middle.

About this clone itself: Other DNA sequences in the sample encode the same CDR3. The J gene is TRBJ1-1, the V gene TRBV28, with unresolved D. Trimming removed 2 bases from V and 0 bases from J, with 7 bases in between. CDR3 size: 14 residues. Germline CDR1 and CDR2: MDHEN and SYDVKM. This chain's CDR3 is CASSLRRMNTEAFF. The DNA of the CDR3 is TGTGCCAGCAGTTTACGACGGATGAACACTGAAGCTTTCTTT.

This chain links TRBV7-2 with TRBJ2-3; D remains ambiguous. This CDR3 is 12 amino acids long. The germline V gene has CDR1 SGHTA and CDR2 FQGNSA. Trimming removed 6 bases from V and 2 bases from J, with 6 bases in between. DNA for the CDR3: TGTGCCAGCAGTCCCCCCACAGATACGCAGTATTTT. Protein sequence: CASSPPTDTQYF.

This clone was detected once. The rearrangement joins TRBV12-3 or TRBV12-4 to TRBJ1-5; 7 bases match TRBD1. The CDR3 extends over 12 amino acids. With 10 bases clipped from V and 4 bases from J, the junction kept 4 bases outside the gene matches. The CDR3 spells CAIQQGNQPQHF. The CDR3 DNA follows: TGTGCCATCCAACAGGGGAATCAGCCCCAGCATTTT.

This chain links TRBV7-2 with TRBJ1-2; a possible D gene is TRBD1 (6 bases). Germline values: CDR1 SGHTA, CDR2 FQGNSA. The CDR3 length is 14 residues. V lost 5 bases, J lost 10 bases, and 20 bases lay in between. The CDR3 nucleotides are TGTGCCAGCAGCCCCTCGGCAGGGGCACGGGACTACACCTTC. Translation gives CASSPSAGARDYTF.

There are a few counts of this clone. The V call is TRBV3-1 (or the pseudogene TRBV3-2), the J call TRBJ2-7, with 7 bases that match TRBD1. Germline V CDR1 and CDR2: LGHDT, YNNKEL (reference sequence). V lost 0 bases, J lost 3 bases, and 2 bases stayed unmatched. This CDR3 comprises 14 residues. In DNA, the CDR3 is TGTGCCAGCAGCCAAGATAGGACAGGCTACGAGCAGTACTTC. Translation gives CASSQDRTGYEQYF.

The chain recombines TRBV14 with TRBJ1-1; no firm D call. Germline V gene sequence: CDR1 SGHDN, CDR2 FVKESK. V dropped 4 bases and J dropped 3 bases, with 6 bases sitting between them. This CDR3 is 12 amino acids long. For the CDR3, the DNA is TGTGCCAGCAGCCTGTATTACACTGAAGCTTTCTTT. This sequence encodes CASSLYYTEAFF. The full variable domain, rest sourced from reference TRBV14 and TRBJ1-1, is EAGVTQFPSHSVIEKGQTVTLRCDPISGHDNLYWYRRVMGKEIKFLLHFVKESKQDESGMPNNRFLAERTGGTYSTLKVQPAELEDSGVYFCASSLYYTEAFFGQGTRLTVV.

The chain employs TRBV12-3 or TRBV12-4 and TRBJ2-3; 12 bases are a match to TRBD2. V was clipped by 11 bases and J by 11 bases; unmatched bases: 11. This CDR3 spans 13 amino acids. Written as DNA, the CDR3 is TGTGCCTCCGGGCTAGCGGGGGGGCAGGGGCAGTATTTT. Its translation: CASGLAGGQGQYF.

V gene TRBV6-2 or TRBV6-3 combines with J gene TRBJ1-2, with a weak D call TRBD1 (5 bases). The CDR3 spans 14 residues. V lost 5 bases and J lost 6, with 16 bases in between. CDR1 is MNHEY and CDR2 is SVGEGT in the germline V gene. CDR3 bases: TGTGCCAGCAGTCACCACCCGGGGGGTAATGGCTACACCTTC. Its translation is CASSHHPGGNGYTF.

This clone was seen more than once but under ten times. The chain is built from TRBV28 and TRBJ1-1; D perhaps matches TRBD1 (6 bases). CDR3 length: 13 amino acids. Per germline, CDR1 MDHEN and CDR2 SYDVKM. With 5 bases removed from V and 3 bases from J, the gap between germline ends came to 10 bases. CDR3 residues: CASSPGTYTEAFF. Written as DNA, the CDR3 is TGTGCCAGCAGTCCAGGGACATACACTGAAGCTTTCTTT.

The J gene is TRBJ2-3, the V gene TRBV6-1, with a weak D call TRBD2 (7 bases). The ends were cut back, 4 bases at V and 3 bases at J, with 23 bases in the middle. The CDR3 runs 18 residues. Germline CDR1 and CDR2: MNHNS and SASEGT. The CDR3 coding sequence is TGTGCCAGCAGTGTGCCCGGGTGGGGGGGCGATCGAACAGATACGCAGTATTTT. This gives the protein CASSVPGWGGDRTDTQYF.

The DNA of the CDR3 is TGTGCCAGCAGTTTGTCCAGGGGGGTTGGAAACACCATATATTTT. This translates into CASSLSRGVGNTIYF. This sequence joins TRBV27 and TRBJ1-3; TRBD1 aligns across 7 bases. V shed 3 bases, J shed 3 bases, and the junction held 5 bases outside the gene matches. The CDR3 sequence is 15 residues long. Germline values: CDR1 MNHEY, CDR2 SMNVEV (reference sequence).